This TCR beta chain was obtained from a study of blood T cell repertoires in COVID-19. Study details: PBMCs, B-cell-depleted T cells, or T cells provided the cDNA or gDNA that made up the material.

Measured with immunoSEQ multiplex PCR; TCRdb has only the in-frame clones, and not every one. The sample holds over 100,000 clones, 70% to 80% seen once. The CDR3 contains 15 residues. Trimming pared 0 bases from V and 3 bases from J, leaving 11 bases between. Germline CDR1 reads SGHRS; CDR2 reads YFSETQ. The gene calls are TRBV5-1 and TRBJ2-3; D uncertain. The source is a woman over 75 with acute or convalescent COVID-19. The sample consisted of peripheral blood. CDR3 in amino acids: CASSLARMDTDTQYF. CDR3 nucleotide sequence: TGCGCCAGCAGCTTGGCCAGGATGGATACAGATACGCAGTATTTT.